This T cell receptor (beta chain) appears in the sequencing data of a study of cytomegalovirus exposure and HLA in healthy donors. Study-wide points: As was reported, the HLA-A and HLA-B alleles of most subjects were accurately predicted from TCR beta sequences.

As to this clone: Its specificity is not known.

Amplification used 60 Vbeta primers and 13 Jbeta primers. In the source study's methods: Around 11 million shared chains were among the about 80 million unique TCR beta chains that a later analysis counted. TCRdb keeps only in-frame clones here, not all; method: immunoSEQ multiplex PCR. V and J calls and clone size come straight from that table; D and trimming were deduced from the DNA. The table includes 110,000 to 150,000 clones, over 60% detected once. This clonotype was obtained from a male donor in good health and CMV-seropositive. The sample consisted of PBMCs.

The CDR3: CASGGGTNEKLFF. As DNA, the CDR3 is TGTGCCAGCGGGGGAGGTACTAATGAAAAACTGTTTTTT. The genes are TRBV2 and TRBJ1-4; D perhaps matches TRBD1 (5 bases). V lost 8 bases and J lost 2, with 9 bases in between. Germline V lookup: CDR1 SNHLY, CDR2 FYNNEI. CDR3 length: 13 amino acids. The full variable domain, its missing parts supplied by reference TRBV2 and TRBJ1-4, is EPEVTQTPSHQVTQMGQEVILRCVPISNHLYFYWYRQILGQKVEFLVSFYNNEISEKSEIFDDQFSVERPDGSNFTLKIRSTKLEDSAMYFCASGGGTNEKLFFGSGTQLSVL.